The subject of this entry is one T cell receptor (beta chain). This clonotype was detected only a few times. This clone's antigen is unknown. No base quality information exists; no much larger clone differs at one position. This specimen comes from a study of patients and donors after allogeneic stem cell transplantation (dated by TCRdb to 2020 to 2022). Library preparation employed RT-PCR. The sample was run on a NextSeq 550. The public reads were quality trimmed at Q25 with fastp and then assembled into clones with MiXCR by TCRdb, keeping productive beta chains. Rows are combined by CDR3 protein, so each entry shows the most common genes and DNA. Present in this sample are under 30,000 distinct CDR3 sequences, 8.1% of which were seen just once. The top ten constitute 45% to 60% of the sample. The germline V gene (reference sequence) specifies DFQATT as CDR1 and SNEGSKA as CDR2. Including cysteine and phenylalanine, the CDR3 has 15 amino acids. Only the CDR3 DNA is retained, 45 bases long and in frame from the first base. V and J are trimmed by 4 bases and 2 bases, and the gene matches miss 7 bases of the junction.

Sequencing was done on a sample of blood, either unsorted or a sorted T cell fraction (not recorded which). The rearranged chain carries TRBV20-1 and TRBJ1-5; 8 bases in the junction line up with TRBD1. The clonotype originates from a human donor who was either an allogeneic HSCT recipient or a stem cell or donor lymphocyte infusion donor (not recorded which). It is not recorded whose cells these are; they may come from a transplant donor. This receptor carries the CDR3 CSATDQTGGNQPQHF. The DNA is as follows: TGCAGTGCTACCGACCAGACAGGGGGCAATCAGCCCCAGCATTTT.